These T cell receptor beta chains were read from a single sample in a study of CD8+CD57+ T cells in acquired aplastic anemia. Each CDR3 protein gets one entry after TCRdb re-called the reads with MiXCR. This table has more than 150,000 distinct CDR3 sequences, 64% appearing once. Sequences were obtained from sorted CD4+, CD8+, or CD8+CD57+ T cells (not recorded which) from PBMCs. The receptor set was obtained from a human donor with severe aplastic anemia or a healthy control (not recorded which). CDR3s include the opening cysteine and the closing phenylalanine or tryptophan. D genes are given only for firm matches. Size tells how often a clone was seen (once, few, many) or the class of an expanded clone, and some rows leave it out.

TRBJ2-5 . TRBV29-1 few CSVVLSRETQYF TGCAGCGTAGTCCTGAGCCGGGAGACCCAGTACTTC
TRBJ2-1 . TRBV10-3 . CAIRTRDYNEQFF TGTGCCATCAGAACCCGGGACTACAATGAGCAGTTCTTC
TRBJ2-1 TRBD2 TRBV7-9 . CASSPRTSGRLNEQFF TGTGCCAGCAGCCCCCGAACTAGCGGGAGATTAAATGAGCAGTTCTTC
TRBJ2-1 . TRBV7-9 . CASSLILGNEQFF TGTGCCAGCAGCTTAATTCTGGGGAATGAGCAGTTCTTC
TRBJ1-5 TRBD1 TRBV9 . CASSVGQGGQPQHF TGTGCCAGCAGCGTTGGACAGGGAGGCCAGCCCCAGCATTTT
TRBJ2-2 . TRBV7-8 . CASSRIANTGELFF TGTGCCAGCAGCCGGATTGCGAACACCGGGGAGCTGTTTTTT
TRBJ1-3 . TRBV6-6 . CASSSGVSGNTIYF TGTGCCAGCAGTTCAGGGGTCTCTGGAAACACCATATATTTT
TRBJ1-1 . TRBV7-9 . CATGGHMNTEAFF TGTGCCACCGGTGGCCACATGAACACTGAAGCTTTCTTT
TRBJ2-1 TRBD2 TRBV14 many CASSQGTSGDNEQFF TGTGCCAGCAGCCAAGGGACTAGCGGGGACAATGAGCAGTTCTTC
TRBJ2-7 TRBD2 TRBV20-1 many CSARRTSGRAKQYF TGCAGTGCCAGACGGACTAGCGGAAGAGCAAAGCAGTACTTC
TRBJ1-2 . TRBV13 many CASSPDLRLEANYGYTF TGTGCCAGCAGCCCCGATCTCAGATTAGAGGCTAACTATGGCTACACCTTC
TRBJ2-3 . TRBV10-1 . CASSQDGTDTQYF TGCGCCAGCAGTCAGGACGGGACAGATACGCAGTATTTT
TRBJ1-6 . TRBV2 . CASSEVPGNNSPLHF TGTGCCAGCAGTGAAGTCCCAGGCAACAATTCACCCCTCCACTTT
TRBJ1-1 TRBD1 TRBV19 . CASSIATGVRFAEAFF TGTGCCAGTAGTATAGCGACAGGGGTTAGGTTCGCTGAAGCTTTCTTT
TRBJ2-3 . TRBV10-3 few CATTLGVGSTDTQYF TGTGCCACCACATTAGGGGTTGGTAGCACAGATACGCAGTATTTT
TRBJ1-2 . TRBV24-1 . CATSESGPNYGYTF TGTGCCACCAGTGAATCTGGACCGAACTATGGCTACACCTTC
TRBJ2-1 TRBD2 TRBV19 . CASSVTGTSGSKEQFF TGTGCCAGTAGTGTTACCGGGACTAGCGGGAGTAAAGAGCAGTTCTTC
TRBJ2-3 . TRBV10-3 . CAISDSDTQYF TGTGCCATCAGTGATTCCGATACGCAGTATTTT
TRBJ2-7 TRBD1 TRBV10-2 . CASRDGTGEDEQYF TGCGCCAGCAGGGATGGGACAGGGGAGGACGAGCAGTACTTC
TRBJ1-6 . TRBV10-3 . CAISESTGMGVDYNSPLHF TGTGCCATCAGTGAGTCGACGGGTATGGGGGTGGACTATAATTCACCCCTCCACTTT
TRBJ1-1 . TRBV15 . CATSRGTGGNTEAFF TGTGCCACCAGCAGAGGAACAGGAGGGAACACTGAAGCTTTCTTT
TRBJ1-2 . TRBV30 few CAILPTAIYGYTF TGTGCCATACTGCCGACGGCAATATATGGCTACACCTTC
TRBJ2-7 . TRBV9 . CASSVETGPYEQYF TGTGCCAGCAGCGTTGAAACAGGGCCTTACGAGCAGTACTTC
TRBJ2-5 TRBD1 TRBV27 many CASSLGQGRVETQYF TGTGCCAGCAGTTTAGGACAGGGTCGAGTCGAGACCCAGTACTTC
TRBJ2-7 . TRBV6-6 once CASSSLGLSSYEQYF TGTGCCAGCAGTTCCCTCGGGCTCAGCTCCTACGAGCAGTACTTC
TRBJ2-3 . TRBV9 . CASSEEGLTDTQYF TGTGCCAGCAGCGAGGAGGGGCTGACAGATACGCAGTATTTT
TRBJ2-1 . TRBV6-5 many CASSYGVDNEQFF TGTGCCAGCAGTTACGGTGTGGACAATGAGCAGTTCTTC
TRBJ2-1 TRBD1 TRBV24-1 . CATSGPGQGSYNEQFF TGTGCCACCAGTGGTCCGGGACAGGGTTCCTACAATGAGCAGTTCTTC
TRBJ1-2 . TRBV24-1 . CATSGRGMDYGYTF TGTGCCACCAGTGGACGGGGAATGGACTATGGCTACACCTTC
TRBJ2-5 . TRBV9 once CASSALDSSQETQYF TGTGCCAGCAGCGCCTTGGACAGTTCCCAAGAGACCCAGTACTTC
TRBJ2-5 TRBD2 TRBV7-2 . CASSTGTREETQYF TGTGCCAGCAGCACCGGGACTAGGGAAGAGACCCAGTACTTC
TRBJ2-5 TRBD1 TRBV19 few CASSIGQGLEETQYF TGTGCCAGTAGTATTGGACAGGGATTGGAAGAGACCCAGTACTTC
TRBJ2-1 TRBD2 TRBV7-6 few CASSLRVLQREDNEQFF TGTGCCAGCAGCTTAAGGGTCCTCCAGCGGGAGGACAATGAGCAGTTCTTC
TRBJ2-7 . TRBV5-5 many CASSAQNYEQYF TGTGCCAGCAGCGCGCAAAACTACGAGCAGTACTTC
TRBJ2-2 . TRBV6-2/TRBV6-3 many CASTRGGELFF TGTGCCAGCACGAGGGGCGGGGAGCTGTTTTTT
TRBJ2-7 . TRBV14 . CASSQERYYERYF TGTGCCAGCAGCCAGGAACGGTACTACGAGCGGTACTTC
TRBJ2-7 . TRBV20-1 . CSAPGSGDYEQYF TGCAGTGCCCCAGGGTCGGGAGACTACGAGCAGTACTTC
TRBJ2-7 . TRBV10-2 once CASSPRQNEQYF TGTGCCAGCAGCCCGAGACAGAACGAGCAGTACTTC
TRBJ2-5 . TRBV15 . CATSIVGNQETQYF TGTGCCACCAGCATTGTAGGGAACCAAGAGACCCAGTACTTC
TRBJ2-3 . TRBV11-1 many CASSWSRGASTDTQYF TGTGCCAGCAGCTGGTCTCGTGGGGCTAGCACAGATACGCAGTATTTT
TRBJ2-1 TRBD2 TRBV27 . CASSLLGLAGGYLYNEQFF TGTGCCAGCAGTTTATTGGGACTAGCGGGGGGGTATCTATACAATGAGCAGTTCTTC
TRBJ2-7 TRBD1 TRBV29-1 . CSVTGDSSYEQYF TGCAGCGTTACAGGGGATAGCTCCTACGAGCAGTACTTC
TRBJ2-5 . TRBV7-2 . CASSLGHSWGGRRETQYF TGTGCCAGCAGCTTAGGGCATAGTTGGGGCGGACGTCGGGAGACCCAGTACTTC